A single sample gave rise to the 30 T cell receptor beta chains below, sequenced in a study of blood T cell repertoires in COVID-19. Method: immunoSEQ multiplex PCR; TCRdb's copy keeps in-frame clones and lacks some. The table shows 490,000 or so clones, with around 85% occurring only once. Sequencing input: PBMCs or T cells enriched from blood (not recorded which). Every receptor here comes from a woman aged 55-75 years who had recovered from COVID-19.

The chain employs TRBV3-1 (or the pseudogene TRBV3-2) and TRBJ2-2; D perhaps matches TRBD2 (6 bases). This CDR3 comprises 17 residues. Trimming removed 4 bases at V and 1 base at J, with 16 bases between. Germline V CDR1 and CDR2: LGHDT, YNNKEL (reference sequence). DNA of the CDR3: TGTGCCAGCAGCCCCAGCGGGTCTTTCCGGAACACCGGGGAGCTGTTTTTT. Translation: CASSPSGSFRNTGELFF.

The chain employs TRBV10-2 and TRBJ1-3, with a weak D call TRBD1 (6 bases). CDR1 and CDR2 (germline): WSHSY, SAAADI. Trimming took 6 bases from V and 2 from J, leaving 14 bases between them. CDR3 length equals 15 residues. The CDR3 region has the DNA TGCGCCAGCAGCTTACAGGGTTTTACTGGAAACACCATATATTTT. Amino acid sequence: CASSLQGFTGNTIYF.

There are a few counts of this clone. The chain uses TRBV12-5 and TRBJ1-2; D remains unclear. Germline values: CDR1 LGHNT, CDR2 FRNRAP. Trimming took off 3 bases at V and 0 bases at J, with 8 bases between the two ends. The CDR3 contains 14 residues. CDR3 sequence: CASGFGEANYGYTF. The DNA for the CDR3 is TGTGCTAGTGGTTTCGGAGAGGCTAACTATGGCTACACCTTC.

This clone was counted ten times or more. Within the sample, other DNA sequences also encode this same CDR3. The J gene is TRBJ2-7, the V gene TRBV20-1; the D gene is possibly TRBD1 (5 bases). This CDR3 is built from 11 residues. The germline gives CDR1 DFQATT, CDR2 SNEGSKA (reference sequence). Trimming shortened V by 5 bases and J by 3 bases, and 8 bases separated the two germline ends. CDR3 in DNA: TGCAGTGCTCAAGGGGTCTACGAGCAGTACTTC. This translates into CSAQGVYEQYF.

V usage is TRBV13 and J usage is TRBJ2-2, with D possibly being TRBD2 (5 bases). Germline V lookup: CDR1 PRHDT, CDR2 FYEKMQ (reference sequence). The CDR3 has 16 amino acids. Deletions cut 2 bases from V and 1 base from J, with 11 bases between. The CDR3 reads CASSLRGAENTGELFF. The CDR3 DNA is TGTGCCAGCAGCTTACGGGGAGCAGAGAACACCGGGGAGCTGTTTTTT.

The chain recombines TRBV21-1 with TRBJ2-5; the D call of TRBD1 is as the table states it, not checked on the DNA. TRBV21-1 is a documented pseudogene. This CDR3 is 17 amino acids long. CDR3 bases: TGTGCCAGCAGCCAAAATAAGGCAGGGGGCTTCCAAGAGACCCAGTACTTC. Protein product: CASSQNKAGGFQETQYF.

The V gene is TRBV24-1, the J gene TRBJ2-3; perhaps TRBD1 as D (6 bases). V lost 4 bases and J lost 8, with 27 bases in between. Germline lookup yields CDR1 KGHDR and CDR2 SFDVKD. The CDR3 has 18 residues. The CDR3 coding sequence is TGTGCCACCAGTGAGAACAAGCAGGGGATGAGGGCTATGGGTACGCAGTATTTT. Its protein is CATSENKQGMRAMGTQYF.

V is TRBV3-1 (or the pseudogene TRBV3-2) and J is TRBJ1-6, with TRBD1 matching over 8 bases. The trim removed 4 bases at V and 9 bases at J, leaving 11 bases unmatched. This CDR3 has 16 residues. CDR1 is LGHDT, CDR2 YNNKEL, per germline (reference sequence). DNA for the CDR3: TGTGCCAGCAGCCCCCTAACAGGGGGAGGGCTTTCACCCCTCCACTTT. Protein product: CASSPLTGGGLSPLHF.

CDR3 nucleotides: TGTGCCAGCAGCCTTAGCGGGGGGCAAGTCAATGAGCAGTTCTTC. As protein: CASSLSGGQVNEQFF. This chain joins TRBV3-1 (or the pseudogene TRBV3-2) and TRBJ2-1; 10 bases map to TRBD2. The germline gives CDR1 LGHDT, CDR2 YNNKEL (reference sequence). This CDR3 is 15 amino acids long. Germline trimming cut 4 bases from V and 6 bases from J; bases unmatched to any gene: 6.

J is TRBJ1-1 and V is TRBV2, with D unresolved. Trimming cost V 8 bases and J 6 bases, with 10 bases left between them. The CDR3 has 11 residues. Per germline, CDR1 SNHLY and CDR2 FYNNEI. CDR3 residues: CASLLASEAFF. CDR3 in DNA: TGTGCCAGCCTCCTGGCTTCTGAAGCTTTCTTT.

This chain connects TRBV27 to TRBJ2-7; 7 bases are a match to TRBD1. The CDR3 loop spans 14 amino acids. The junction had 7 bases not matched to a gene; V was cut back by 5 bases and J by 3 bases. Per the germline V gene, CDR1 is MNHEY and CDR2 is SMNVEV (reference sequence). The chain's CDR3 is CASSPTGAIYEQYF. CDR3 nucleotides: TGTGCCAGCAGTCCAACAGGGGCTATCTACGAGCAGTACTTC.

This sequence joins TRBV18 and TRBJ2-7; D is possibly TRBD1 (5 bases). V was cut by 9 bases and J by 5 bases, with 17 bases left in between. The CDR3 length is 13 residues. Germline V gives CDR1 KGHSH, CDR2 LQKENI. CDR3 sequence (DNA): TGTGCCAGTCGACGATCAGGGATGAACGAGCAGTACGTC. Its protein product is CASRRSGMNEQYV.

This clone came up once. This rearrangement joins TRBV7-9 to TRBJ2-5; TRBD1 matches at 8 bases. V dropped 5 bases and J dropped 5; count of bases not matched to a gene: 13. Germline-derived CDR1 and CDR2 are SEHNR and FQNEAQ (reference sequence). This CDR3 has 16 residues. CDR3 coding DNA: TGTGCCAGCAGCCCTGGACAGGGATGGGAACGGGAGACCCAGTACTTC. It is translated as CASSPGQGWERETQYF.

J is TRBJ2-3 and V is TRBV3-1 (or the pseudogene TRBV3-2); 7 bases are a match to TRBD2. Germline CDR1 LGHDT, CDR2 YNNKEL (reference sequence). Trimming took 6 bases from V and 1 from J; bases not matched to a gene: 4. This CDR3 has 14 amino acids. The CDR3 DNA follows: TGTGCCAGCAGGCCCGCGGGGGGCACAGATACGCAGTATTTT. This codes for CASRPAGGTDTQYF.

In the case of this clone: The same CDR3 also results from other DNA sequences found in this sample. The chain uses TRBV3-1 (or the pseudogene TRBV3-2) and TRBJ2-6, with D perhaps matching TRBD2 (7 bases). Germline loops: CDR1 LGHDT, CDR2 YNNKEL (reference sequence). The CDR3 is made up of 17 amino acids. The V gene lost 0 bases and the J gene lost 0 bases, with 9 bases spanning the gap. DNA of the CDR3: TGTGCCAGCAGCCAAGAGGGAGGGGGCTCTGGGGCCAACGTCCTGACTTTC. Translated: CASSQEGGGSGANVLTF.

V is TRBV21-1 and J is TRBJ2-3; TRBD2 was called by the table and not checked on the DNA. TRBV21-1 is an annotated pseudogene. The CDR3 consists of 17 residues. CDR3 in amino acids: CASSTRLAGGFTDTQYF. CDR3 nucleotide sequence: TGTGCCAGCAGCACCCGTCTAGCGGGGGGCTTCACAGATACGCAGTATTTT.

V usage is TRBV2 and J usage is TRBJ1-2, with D maybe TRBD1 (5 bases). This CDR3 has 13 amino acids. The V end lost 6 bases, the J end lost 3 bases, and 11 bases lay between the germline ends. Germline V lookup: CDR1 SNHLY, CDR2 FYNNEI. The CDR3 bases are TGTGCCAGCAGGTTGACAGTAGACTATGGCTACACCTTC. Amino acid sequence: CASRLTVDYGYTF.

The V gene is TRBV2, the J gene TRBJ1-2; D unresolved. Germline lookup yields CDR1 SNHLY and CDR2 FYNNEI. V was trimmed by 6 bases and J by 4 bases, leaving 18 bases between them. CDR3 length: 15 residues. CDR3 sequence (DNA): TGTGCCAGCAGCCCAATGCCCACTATATCCTATGGCTACACCTTC. Translation: CASSPMPTISYGYTF.

The CDR3 nucleotides are TGTGCCAGCAGCGTATCGGGACAGGCTAATTCACCCCTCCACTTT. Its translation: CASSVSGQANSPLHF. The chain carries TRBV9 and TRBJ1-6; TRBD1 aligns across 8 bases. Germline V gene lookup returns CDR1 SGDLS and CDR2 YYNGEE. J lost 6 bases, V lost 1 base, and 3 bases had no gene match. CDR3 length: 15 amino acids.

V gene TRBV13 combines with J gene TRBJ1-2, with 12 bases fitting TRBD1. The trim removed 0 bases at V and 4 bases at J, leaving 0 bases unmatched. CDR3 length: 15 amino acids. CDR1 and CDR2 (germline): PRHDT, FYEKMQ (reference sequence). CDR3 nucleotides: TGTGCCAGCAGCTTAGGGGGACAGGGGGCCTATGGCTACACCTTC. This translates into CASSLGGQGAYGYTF.

The rearrangement links TRBV18 to TRBJ1-2; D perhaps matches TRBD1 (6 bases). The germline V gene encodes CDR1 KGHSH and CDR2 LQKENI. This CDR3 is 15 amino acids long. V lost 3 bases and J lost 0, with 11 bases in between. CDR3 amino acids: CASSPAGETNYGYTF. For the CDR3, the DNA is TGTGCCAGCTCACCGGCAGGGGAAACTAACTATGGCTACACCTTC.

V is TRBV7-2 and J is TRBJ1-5, with D perhaps TRBD1 (5 bases). CDR1 is SGHTA, CDR2 FQGNSA, per germline. The CDR3 loop spans 16 amino acids. The V gene lost 6 bases and the J gene lost 1 base, with 16 bases spanning the gap. The CDR3 spells CASSWEGSGSNQPQHF. CDR3 nucleotide sequence: TGTGCCAGCAGTTGGGAGGGGTCGGGGAGCAATCAGCCCCAGCATTTT.

This chain connects TRBV2 to TRBJ2-3, with D maybe TRBD1 (5 bases). V lost 7 bases, J lost 0 bases, and 17 bases lay in between. CDR1 is SNHLY and CDR2 is FYNNEI in the germline V gene. The CDR3 is 16 residues long. CDR3 loop: CASTRQPFFSTDTQYF. DNA of the CDR3: TGTGCCAGCACTAGACAGCCATTCTTTAGCACAGATACGCAGTATTTT.

The genes are TRBV24-1 and TRBJ2-2, with D perhaps TRBD1 (5 bases). V lost 3 bases and J lost 6, with 10 bases in between. This CDR3 is built from 14 residues. Germline loops: CDR1 KGHDR, CDR2 SFDVKD. The CDR3: CATSDPRGSGELFF. The CDR3 DNA reads TGTGCCACCAGTGATCCTAGGGGATCCGGGGAGCTGTTTTTT.

This clone occurred once. The chain recombines TRBV30 with TRBJ1-3; no reliable D call. Between the trimmed V and J ends, which lost 0 bases and 0 bases, there was a span of 9 bases. CDR1 and CDR2 (germline): GTSNPN, SVGIG (reference sequence). The CDR3 consists of 15 residues. CDR3 coding DNA: TGTGCCTGGAGTGTAAAGCCTCGCTCTGGAAACACCATATATTTT. It specifies CAWSVKPRSGNTIYF.

The V gene is TRBV12-5, the J gene TRBJ2-3; D is perhaps TRBD2 (6 bases). The ends were cut back, 0 bases at V and 2 bases at J, with 12 bases in the middle. CDR3 length equals 16 residues. Germline loops: CDR1 LGHNT, CDR2 FRNRAP. CDR3 protein: CASGLVLGGLTDTQYF. CDR3 nucleotides: TGTGCTAGTGGTTTGGTACTGGGGGGACTCACAGATACGCAGTATTTT.

This sequence joins TRBV7-8 and TRBJ1-5, with D perhaps matching TRBD1 (6 bases). The CDR3 is 13 residues long. The V gene lost 5 bases and the J gene lost 5 bases, with 10 bases spanning the gap. Germline assignment: CDR1 SGHVS and CDR2 FQNEAQ. CDR3 DNA sequence: TGTGCCAGCAGCCAGGGGTCCGATCAGCCCCAGCATTTT. This translates into CASSQGSDQPQHF.

With regard to this clone: At one of its ends the junction is not consistent with the germline gene, which may arise from a read error. The chain recombines TRBV11-2 with TRBJ2-1; 11 positions agree with TRBD2. CDR3 length equals 16 residues. The V gene's germline CDR1 is SGHAT and CDR2 FQNNGV. DNA for the CDR3: TGTACCAGCAGCTCCCGACTAGCGGGGTCCTACAATGAGCAGTTCTTC. This encodes CTSSSRLAGSYNEQFF. The whole variable domain, filled in from reference TRBV11-2 and TRBJ2-1, reads EAGVAQSPRYKIIEKRQSVAFWCNPISGHATLYWYQQILGQGPKLLIQFQNNGVVDDSQLPKDRFSAERLKGVDSTLKIQPAKLEDSAVYLCTSSSRLAGSYNEQFFGPGTRLTVL.

The chain has TRBV2 and TRBJ1-5; TRBD1 aligns across 7 bases. The V gene's germline CDR1 is SNHLY and CDR2 FYNNEI. J lost 5 bases, V lost 5 bases, and 9 bases had no gene match. The CDR3 runs to 15 residues. Here the CDR3 reads CASSQTTGQDQPQHF. In nucleotides, the CDR3 is TGTGCCAGCAGTCAAACGACAGGGCAGGATCAGCCCCAGCATTTT.

V and J are TRBV18 and TRBJ2-1, with 8 positions matching TRBD1. CDR1 and CDR2 from the germline V gene are KGHSH and LQKENI. Trimming took 5 bases from V and 4 from J; bases not matched to a gene: 7. The CDR3 consists of 15 residues. CDR3 region: CASSSGTGVYNEQFF. The CDR3 DNA sequence: TGTGCCAGCTCATCCGGGACAGGTGTATACAATGAGCAGTTCTTC.